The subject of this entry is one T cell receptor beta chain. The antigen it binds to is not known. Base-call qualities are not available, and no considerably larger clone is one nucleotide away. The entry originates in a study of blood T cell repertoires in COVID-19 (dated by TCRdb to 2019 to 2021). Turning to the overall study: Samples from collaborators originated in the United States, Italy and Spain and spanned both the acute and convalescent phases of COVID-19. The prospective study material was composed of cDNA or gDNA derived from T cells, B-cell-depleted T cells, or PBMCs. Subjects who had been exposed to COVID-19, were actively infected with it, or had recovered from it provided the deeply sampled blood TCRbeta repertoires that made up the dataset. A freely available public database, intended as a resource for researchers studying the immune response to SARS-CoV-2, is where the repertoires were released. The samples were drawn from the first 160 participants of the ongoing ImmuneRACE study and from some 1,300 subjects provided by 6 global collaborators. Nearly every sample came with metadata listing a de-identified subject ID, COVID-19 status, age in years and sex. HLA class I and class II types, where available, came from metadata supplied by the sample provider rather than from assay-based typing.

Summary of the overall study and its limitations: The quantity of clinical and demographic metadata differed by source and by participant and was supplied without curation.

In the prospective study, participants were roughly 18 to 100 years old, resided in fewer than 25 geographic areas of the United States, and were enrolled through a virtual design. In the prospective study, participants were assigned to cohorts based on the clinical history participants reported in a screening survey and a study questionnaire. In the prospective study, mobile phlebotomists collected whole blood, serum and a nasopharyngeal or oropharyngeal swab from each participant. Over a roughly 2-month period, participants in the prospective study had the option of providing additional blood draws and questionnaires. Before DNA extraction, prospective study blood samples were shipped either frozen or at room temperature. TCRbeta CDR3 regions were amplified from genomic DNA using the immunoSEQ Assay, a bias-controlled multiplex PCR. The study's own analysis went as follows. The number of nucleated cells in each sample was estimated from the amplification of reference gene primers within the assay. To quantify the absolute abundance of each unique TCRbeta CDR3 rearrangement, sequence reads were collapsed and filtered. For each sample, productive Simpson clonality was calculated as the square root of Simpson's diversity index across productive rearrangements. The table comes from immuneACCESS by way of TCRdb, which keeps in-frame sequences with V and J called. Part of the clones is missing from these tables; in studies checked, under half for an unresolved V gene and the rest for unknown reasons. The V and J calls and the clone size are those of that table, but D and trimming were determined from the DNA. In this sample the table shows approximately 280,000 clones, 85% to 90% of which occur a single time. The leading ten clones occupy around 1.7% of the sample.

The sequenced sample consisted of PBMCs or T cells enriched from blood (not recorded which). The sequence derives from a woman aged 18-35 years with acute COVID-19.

CDR3 region: CAWSATTGWTSEQFF. The nucleotide sequence reads as follows: TGTGCCTGGAGTGCAACCACGGGGTGGACTAGCGAGCAGTTCTTC. The chain links TRBV30 with TRBJ2-1; 8 junctional bases match TRBD2. CDR1 and CDR2, looked up from the germline V gene (reference sequence), are GTSNPN and SVGIG. V is pruned by 1 base and J by 10 bases, leaving 12 bases of the junction without a gene match. From the cysteine up to the phenylalanine, the CDR3 has a length of 15 residues. Only the CDR3 DNA is retained, 45 bases long and in frame from the first base.